Shown below are 17 T cell receptor beta chains from a single sample sequenced in a study of blood T cell repertoires in COVID-19. The data were produced by immunoSEQ multiplex PCR, yet TCRdb's version contains in-frame clones alone and is incomplete. The table includes some 150,000 clones, around 84% detected once. What was sequenced was PBMCs or T cells enriched from blood (not recorded which). These receptors were collected from a woman aged 50 to 65 who had been exposed to COVID-19.

The chain is built from TRBV5-1 and TRBJ2-2; perhaps TRBD2 as D (5 bases). Germline lookup yields CDR1 SGHRS and CDR2 YFSETQ. The ends were cut back, 0 bases at V and 2 bases at J, with 14 bases in the middle. CDR3 length: 17 residues. The DNA for the CDR3 is TGCGCCAGCAGCTTGGAAGGGCCGGGGTCAAACACCGGGGAGCTGTTTTTT. Amino acid sequence: CASSLEGPGSNTGELFF.

This sequence joins TRBV6-5 and TRBJ2-7; 8 positions agree with TRBD1. The CDR3 spans 13 residues. Germline V gives CDR1 MNHEY, CDR2 SVGAGI. V gave up 6 bases and J gave up 3 bases; unmatched junction bases: 4. The CDR3 nucleotides are TGTGCCAGCAGGACAGGGGCAAACTACGAGCAGTACTTC. It codes for CASRTGANYEQYF.

V usage is TRBV12-5 and J usage is TRBJ2-1; 16 nucleotides line up with TRBD2. Per germline, CDR1 LGHNT and CDR2 FRNRAP. The CDR3 sequence is 23 residues long. V trimming: 2 bases; J trimming: 6 bases; junction bases outside the gene matches: 22. The CDR3 loop reads CASGLPRIQGLAGGLREANEQFF. CDR3 nucleotide sequence: TGTGCTAGTGGTTTGCCGAGGATACAGGGACTAGCGGGAGGGCTAAGGGAAGCCAATGAGCAGTTCTTC.

This sequence joins TRBV3-1 (or the pseudogene TRBV3-2) and TRBJ1-6, with 8 bases aligning to TRBD1. The CDR3 totals 14 residues. In germline, CDR1 is LGHDT, CDR2 YNNKEL (reference sequence). Trimming took 4 bases from V and 6 from J; bases not matched to a gene: 2. The CDR3 loop is CASSPQGGNSPLHF. As DNA, the CDR3 is TGTGCCAGCAGCCCACAGGGGGGTAATTCACCCCTCCACTTT.

This clone came up once. CDR3 bases: TGTGCCAGCAGCCAAGACGCTGCGGGACAGGGGGCGCGAGGCTACACCTTC. Its protein product is CASSQDAAGQGARGYTF. The chain couples TRBV4-2 to TRBJ1-2; TRBD1 matches at 12 bases. V dropped 0 bases and J dropped 8; count of bases not matched to a gene: 10. The CDR3 has 17 residues. Looked up from germline, CDR1 is LGHNA and CDR2 is YNFKEQ.

This chain connects TRBV5-5 to TRBJ2-5, with D tentatively TRBD1 (6 bases). Trimming stripped 2 bases from V and 5 bases from J, with 16 bases between. The V gene's germline CDR1 is SGHKS and CDR2 YYEKEE (reference sequence). This CDR3 has 15 residues. The CDR3 loop reads CASSFSQGWSETQYF. The CDR3 DNA follows: TGTGCCAGCAGCTTTTCACAGGGATGGAGTGAGACCCAGTACTTC.

The V gene is TRBV30, the J gene TRBJ2-1; 14 positions match TRBD2. This CDR3 region has 15 residues. Trimming at V came to 8 bases and at J to 7 bases, leaving 10 bases not matched to a gene. Germline CDR1 reads GTSNPN; CDR2 reads SVGIG (reference sequence). CDR3 loop: CAVDGTSGSRNEQFF. DNA of the CDR3: TGTGCCGTCGACGGGACTAGCGGGAGTCGGAATGAGCAGTTCTTC.

The chain links TRBV4-1 to TRBJ2-1; 7 nucleotides line up with TRBD1. Germline lookup yields CDR1 MGHRA and CDR2 YSYEKL. Trimming cost V 4 bases and J 14 bases; bases outside gene matches: 14. This CDR3 region has 14 residues. The CDR3 bases are TGCGCCAGCAGCCTTTCACAGGAGACAGGGCTTAAGTTCTTC. Protein sequence: CASSLSQETGLKFF.

The rearrangement links TRBV11-3 to TRBJ2-2; TRBD1 is a possible D gene (5 bases). Germline CDR1 and CDR2: SGHNT and YENEEA. The CDR3 is 16 amino acids. V lost 0 bases and J lost 5, with 13 bases in between. The CDR3 region is CASSLDQGGVTGELFF. Written as DNA, the CDR3 is TGTGCCAGCAGCTTAGATCAGGGCGGCGTGACCGGGGAGCTGTTTTTT.

This clone was seen a single time. The chain uses TRBV7-2 and TRBJ1-4; 7 bases fit TRBD1. CDR3 length equals 15 residues. CDR1 and CDR2 (germline): SGHTA, FQGNSA. The V segment lost 3 bases and the J segment 5 bases; nucleotides outside the gene matches: 6. The CDR3 loop reads CASSFHRQGNEKLFF. The CDR3 bases are TGTGCCAGCAGCTTCCACAGACAGGGAAATGAAAAACTGTTTTTT.

This clone was counted only a few times. This chain joins TRBV11-2 and TRBJ1-2; D remains ambiguous. The length of the CDR3 is 16 residues. CDR1 and CDR2 from the germline V gene are SGHAT and FQNNGV. V was shortened by 0 bases and J by 4 bases, with 15 bases between the two germline ends. CDR3 DNA sequence: TGTGCCAGCAGCTTAGATGGGCCGCCCTTCCCCTATGGCTACACCTTC. This codes for CASSLDGPPFPYGYTF.

V usage is TRBV6-2 or TRBV6-3 and J usage is TRBJ2-2, with TRBD2 matching 7 bases. The CDR3 consists of 15 residues. Germline V gene data show CDR1 as MNHEY and CDR2 as SVGEGT. The J segment lost 4 bases and the V segment lost 4 bases, leaving 6 bases of the junction unmatched. CDR3 residues: CASSSVGRVTGELFF. CDR3 sequence (DNA): TGTGCCAGCAGTTCAGTGGGGAGGGTCACCGGGGAGCTGTTTTTT.

V and J are TRBV7-9 and TRBJ1-5; perhaps TRBD1 as D (6 bases). With 3 bases removed from V and 3 bases from J, the gap between germline ends came to 9 bases. The CDR3 runs 14 residues. The germline gives CDR1 SEHNR, CDR2 FQNEAQ (reference sequence). CDR3 residues: CASSLGTINQPQHF. Written as DNA, the CDR3 is TGTGCCAGCAGCTTGGGGACAATCAATCAGCCCCAGCATTTT.

The CDR3 sequence: CASSYRGTANYEQYF. The CDR3 DNA sequence: TGTGCCAGCAGTTACCGGGGGACTGCGAACTACGAGCAGTACTTC. V usage is TRBV6-2 or TRBV6-3 and J usage is TRBJ2-7; D perhaps matches TRBD2 (6 bases). Trimming cost V 2 bases and J 3 bases, with 14 bases left between them. Germline-derived CDR1 and CDR2 are MNHEY and SVGEGT. This CDR3 region has 15 residues.

The chain couples TRBV4-3 to TRBJ2-1; 13 bases are shared with TRBD2. The ends lost 3 bases at V and 9 bases at J; junction bases unmatched: 8. CDR1 LGHNA and CDR2 YSLEER come from the germline V gene. The CDR3 extends over 16 amino acids. This chain's CDR3 is CASSQITGLAGSEQFF. The CDR3, as DNA: TGCGCCAGCAGCCAGATTACGGGACTAGCGGGGAGTGAGCAGTTCTTC.

The genes are TRBV10-2 and TRBJ1-4, with unresolved D. There are 13 residues in the CDR3. CDR1 and CDR2 from the germline V gene are WSHSY and SAAADI. V lost 8 bases and J lost 3, with 10 bases in between. The CDR3 region has the DNA TGCGCCAGCGGTGGTTCAGCTAATGAAAAACTGTTTTTT. It is translated as CASGGSANEKLFF.

CDR3 sequence reads: CASSYMASYEQYF. The CDR3 DNA is TGTGCCAGCTCATATATGGCCTCCTACGAGCAGTACTTC. The V gene is TRBV7-2, the J gene TRBJ2-7; no reliable D call. The germline gives CDR1 SGHTA, CDR2 FQGNSA. This CDR3 region has 13 residues. With 8 bases removed from V and 0 bases from J, the gap between germline ends came to 11 bases.